This passage covers 21 T cell receptor beta chains from one sample sequenced in a study of regulatory T cells in long-lasting Graves disease. Stated time point: persistent/refractory GD, antithyroid drugs over 5 years with positive TRAb. Extracted PBMC RNA gave rise to the TCR library. TCR beta libraries were built with iRepertoire HTBI primers and Arm-PCR of CDR3 regions. From the multiplex PCR reads, TCRdb called clonotypes with MiXCR, one entry per CDR3 protein. Of 350,000 to 450,000 distinct CDR3 sequences in the sample, under 25% were seen once. This sample comprised peripheral blood mononuclear cells (PBMCs), obtained when the disease was refractory, from a patient treated with antithyroid drugs. The receptors originated from a female donor with Graves disease.

This clonotype was detected only a few times. V and J are TRBV9 and TRBJ2-2, with D perhaps TRBD1 (6 bases). CDR3 length equals 16 residues. The germline V gene has CDR1 SGDLS and CDR2 YYNGEE. V was pared by 4 bases and J by 5 bases, with 18 bases between. The CDR3 reads CASSSPGRGPTGELFF. Here the CDR3 DNA reads TGTGCCAGCAGCTCCCCAGGCAGGGGCCCGACCGGGGAGCTGTTTTTT.

This clonotype was picked up a small number of times. This chain links TRBV6-1 with TRBJ2-6, with a possible D match to TRBD1 (6 bases). Per the germline V gene, CDR1 is MNHNS and CDR2 is SASEGT. Trimming removed 5 bases from V and 3 bases from J, with 23 bases in between. This CDR3 comprises 19 residues. CDR3 amino acids: CASSHFSGQPLSGANVLTF. The CDR3 nucleotides are TGTGCCAGCAGTCATTTCTCAGGACAGCCCTTAAGTGGGGCCAACGTCCTGACTTTC.

This clonotype was observed a few times. This chain joins TRBV9 and TRBJ2-7, with TRBD1 identical over 7 bases. CDR3 length equals 15 residues. Germline V lookup: CDR1 SGDLS, CDR2 YYNGEE. After removal of 3 bases from V and 4 bases from J, the junction contained 10 bases not matched to a gene. CDR3 nucleotides: TGTGCCAGCAGCGACCGGGACAGAATAATTTACGAGCAGTACTTC. It is translated as CASSDRDRIIYEQYF.

This clonotype came up a few times. Written as DNA, the CDR3 is TGTGCCAGCAGCCTGGACCAGGGCAGTTGGTACGAGCAGTACTTC. Translation gives CASSLDQGSWYEQYF. The chain couples TRBV5-5 to TRBJ2-7; weak D call: TRBD1 (5 bases). CDR3 size: 15 residues. The germline CDR1 and CDR2 sequences are SGHKS and YYEKEE (reference sequence). Trimming took 4 bases from V and 4 from J, leaving 18 bases between them.

The V and J genes are TRBV29-1 and TRBJ1-1; the D gene is possibly TRBD1 (6 bases). The CDR3 sequence is 14 residues long. V was clipped by 6 bases and J by 2 bases, with 16 bases between them. Germline lookup yields CDR1 SQVTM and CDR2 ANQGSEA. CDR3 in amino acids: CSVSEGGTNTEAFF. The CDR3 nucleotides are TGCAGCGTGAGTGAAGGGGGGACAAACACTGAAGCTTTCTTT.

Many counts were recorded for this clonotype. DNA for the CDR3: TGTGCCAGCAGTGAAGGAGAAGGGTACGAGCAGTACTTC. As protein: CASSEGEGYEQYF. The chain combines TRBV2 with TRBJ2-7, with no clear D. This CDR3 is 13 amino acids long. Trimming stripped 1 base from V and 4 bases from J, with 8 bases between. In germline, CDR1 is SNHLY, CDR2 FYNNEI.

The gene calls are TRBV6-1 and TRBJ1-3; the D gene is possibly TRBD1 (5 bases). V was cut by 2 bases and J by 0 bases, with 8 bases left in between. CDR1 is MNHNS, CDR2 SASEGT, per germline. This CDR3 contains 15 residues. The CDR3 sequence is CASSELGGSGNTIYF. The CDR3 DNA reads as TGTGCCAGCAGTGAATTGGGGGGCTCTGGAAACACCATATATTTT.

There are many counts of this clonotype. V usage is TRBV27 and J usage is TRBJ1-6; 7 bases are shared with TRBD1. V lost 3 bases to trimming and J lost 6 bases; unmatched junction nucleotides: 5. CDR3 size: 15 residues. The germline CDR1 and CDR2 sequences are MNHEY and SMNVEV (reference sequence). The CDR3 DNA follows: TGTGCCAGCAGTTTGGAGGCAGGGGGTAATTCACCCCTCCACTTT. This translates into CASSLEAGGNSPLHF.

This clonotype was found many times. The chain has TRBV29-1 and TRBJ2-5; tentative D call: TRBD1 (5 bases). The germline gives CDR1 SQVTM, CDR2 ANQGSEA. V shed 2 bases and J shed 4 bases, with 8 bases lying between them. The CDR3 sequence is 12 residues long. This CDR3 is CSVERQGETQYF. The CDR3 DNA is TGCAGCGTTGAAAGGCAGGGAGAGACCCAGTACTTC.

The J gene is TRBJ2-2, the V gene TRBV11-3; unclear D gene. CDR1 is SGHNT, CDR2 YENEEA, per germline. Trimming took 3 bases from V and 5 from J, leaving 10 bases between them. CDR3 length: 14 residues. The CDR3 protein is CASSFVGNTGELFF. The CDR3 DNA sequence: TGTGCCAGCAGCTTTGTGGGAAATACCGGGGAGCTGTTTTTT.

This clonotype was seen more than once but under ten times. The V call is TRBV5-1, the J call TRBJ1-1; tentatively, D is TRBD1 (5 bases). The germline V gene has CDR1 SGHRS and CDR2 YFSETQ. The V and J ends lost 0 bases and 4 bases respectively, with 16 bases between them. The CDR3 loop spans 16 amino acids. CDR3 DNA sequence: TGCGCCAGCAGCTTGGCTGGGGGAGGGGTCGGCACTGAAGCTTTCTTT. Translated, it gives CASSLAGGGVGTEAFF.

This chain joins TRBV4-2 and TRBJ1-2, with 9 bases that match TRBD1. The length of the CDR3 is 15 residues. V trimming: 3 bases; J trimming: 6 bases; junction bases outside the gene matches: 8. Germline CDR1 and CDR2: LGHNA and YNFKEQ. CDR3 coding DNA: TGTGCCAGCAGCCAGGCACAGGGGGCAGTCGATGGCTACACCTTC. It is translated as CASSQAQGAVDGYTF.

V and J are TRBV19 and TRBJ2-7, with 8 bases that match TRBD1. CDR3 size: 15 residues. From germline, CDR1 is LNHDA and CDR2 SQIVND (reference sequence). Trimming at V came to 4 bases and at J to 4 bases, leaving 9 bases not matched to a gene. As DNA, the CDR3 is TGTGCCAGTAGTAGGTCCGGGACAGGCCTTTACGAGCAGTACTTC. This encodes CASSRSGTGLYEQYF.

In this sample, this clonotype turned up many times. The rearrangement links TRBV12-3 or TRBV12-4 to TRBJ2-7; TRBD1 might be the D (6 bases). V was shortened by 3 bases and J by 0 bases, with 12 bases between the two germline ends. This CDR3 is 15 amino acids long. The CDR3 reads CASSFVGGVSYEQYF. The CDR3 DNA reads TGTGCCAGCAGTTTTGTAGGGGGAGTCTCCTACGAGCAGTACTTC.

The V call is TRBV12-3 or TRBV12-4, the J call TRBJ2-7; D is unresolved. With 10 bases removed from V and 2 bases from J, the gap between germline ends came to 9 bases. This CDR3 contains 11 residues. CDR3 sequence reads: CANSSPYEQYF. In DNA form, the CDR3 reads TGTGCCAACTCATCTCCCTACGAGCAGTACTTC.

At least ten counts were recorded for this clonotype. The V gene is TRBV3-1, the J gene TRBJ1-5; 10 bases fit TRBD1. Germline values: CDR1 LGHDT, CDR2 YNNKEL (reference sequence). The V and J ends lost 5 bases and 6 bases, in that order; junction bases with no gene match: 4. The CDR3 loop spans 14 amino acids. The DNA of the CDR3 is TGTGCCAGCAGCGCCGGACAGGGGGTTCAGCCCCAGCATTTT. This codes for CASSAGQGVQPQHF.

The genes are TRBV19 and TRBJ1-5; 11 bases agree with TRBD1. CDR1 is LNHDA, CDR2 SQIVND, per germline (reference sequence). This CDR3 has 14 amino acids. Losses at the gene ends were 5 bases for V and 6 bases for J; bases not matched to a gene: 3. The CDR3 loop reads CASSGTGGSQPQHF. In nucleotides, the CDR3 is TGTGCCAGTAGTGGGACAGGGGGAAGTCAGCCCCAGCATTTT.

This clonotype was seen many times. The CDR3 loop is CASSWGEFYGYTF. The CDR3 region has the DNA TGTGCCAGCAGTTGGGGGGAATTCTATGGCTACACCTTC. This chain uses TRBV12-3 or TRBV12-4 with TRBJ1-2; possibly TRBD1 for D (5 bases). Deletions cut 4 bases from V and 4 bases from J, with 10 bases between. The CDR3 has 13 residues.

In the case of this clonotype: Given a far larger clone just one base away, this is likely a sequencing read error. This chain joins TRBV27 and TRBJ2-6, with D tentatively TRBD1 (5 bases). The V gene's germline CDR1 is MNHEY and CDR2 SMNVEV (reference sequence). The CDR3 extends over 13 amino acids. The chain's CDR3 is CASSFSGANALTF. Here the CDR3 DNA reads TGTGCCAGCAGTTTTTCTGGGGCCAACGCCCTGACTTTC.

In its sample, this clonotype was seen once. The chain links TRBV4-2 to TRBJ1-5, with 7 bases fitting TRBD1. CDR3 length: 15 residues. V gave up 1 base and J gave up 7 bases; unmatched junction bases: 7. From germline, CDR1 is LGHNA and CDR2 YNFKEQ. CDR3: CASSQGSQGTQPQHF. The CDR3 DNA reads TGTGCCAGCAGCCAAGGTTCACAGGGGACCCAGCCCCAGCATTTT.

The sample holds many counts of this clonotype. V gene TRBV10-3 combines with J gene TRBJ2-5; D tentatively fits TRBD1 or TRBD2 (5 bases each). The CDR3 extends over 12 amino acids. The germline V gene has CDR1 ENHRY and CDR2 SYGVKD. Trimming took 3 bases from V and 12 from J, leaving 14 bases between them. This chain's CDR3 is CAISEPGTRKYF. The DNA for the CDR3 is TGTGCCATCAGTGAACCCGGGACGCGGAAGTACTTC.